A single TCR beta chain is shown here with its context. These data belong to a study of blood T cell repertoires in COVID-19. Study at large: The United States, Italy and Spain were the sources of the acute and convalescent COVID-19 samples. PBMCs, B-cell-depleted T cells, or T cells provided the cDNA or gDNA that made up the material.

This CDR3 contains 13 residues. V trimming: 6 bases; J trimming: 5 bases; junction bases outside the gene matches: 8. Germline V gene lookup returns CDR1 SQVTM and CDR2 ANQGSEA. The method was immunoSEQ multiplex PCR; TCRdb's version includes in-frame clones alone and lacks a portion of them. The profile shows about 220,000 clones, 65% to 85% of them singletons. The gene calls are TRBV29-1 and TRBJ2-5, with 8 bases fitting TRBD1. What was sequenced was peripheral blood. This clonotype originated in a woman in her sixties or seventies with acute or convalescent COVID-19. The CDR3 is CSVPTGVEETQYF. DNA of the CDR3: TGCAGCGTCCCGACAGGGGTGGAGGAGACCCAGTACTTC.